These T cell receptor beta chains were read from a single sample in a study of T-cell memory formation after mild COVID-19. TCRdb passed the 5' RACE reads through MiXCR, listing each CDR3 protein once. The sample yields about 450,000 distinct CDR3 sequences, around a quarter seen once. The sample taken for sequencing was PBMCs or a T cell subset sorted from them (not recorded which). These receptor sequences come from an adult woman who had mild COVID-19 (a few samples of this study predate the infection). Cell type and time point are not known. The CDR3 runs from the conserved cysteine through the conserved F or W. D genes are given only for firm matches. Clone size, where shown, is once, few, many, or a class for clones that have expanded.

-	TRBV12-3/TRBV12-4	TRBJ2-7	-	TGTGCCAGCAGTTTAGGGGCCGGGGTCGGTTTGGAGCAGTACTTC	CASSLGAGVGLEQYF
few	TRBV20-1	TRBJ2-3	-	TGCAGTGCTAGAGTGGGAGTAGCGGAGACCACAGATACGCAGTATTTT	CSARVGVAETTDTQYF
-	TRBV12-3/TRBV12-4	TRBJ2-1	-	TGTGCCAACACGATGGGAAGGCAGGGAAACTACAATGAGCAGTTCTTC	CANTMGRQGNYNEQFF
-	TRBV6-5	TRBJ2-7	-	TGTGCCAGCAGCCCGAATCGGCTCGAGCAGTACTTC	CASSPNRLEQYF
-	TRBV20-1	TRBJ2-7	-	TGCAGTGCAATAAAGGTGAACACCTACGAGCAGTACTTC	CSAIKVNTYEQYF
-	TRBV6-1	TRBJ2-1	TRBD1	TGTGCCAGCAGACCCGGGGTGGGCCAGGGGGTATGGAATGAGCAGTTCTTC	CASRPGVGQGVWNEQFF
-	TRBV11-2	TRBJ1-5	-	TGTGCCAGCAGCTTAGCTCCGGGAGGTCAGCCCCAGCATTTT	CASSLAPGGQPQHF
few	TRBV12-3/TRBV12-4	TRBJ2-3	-	TGTGCCAGCCTATACTCTAACCTCGGAGATACGCAGTATTTT	CASLYSNLGDTQYF
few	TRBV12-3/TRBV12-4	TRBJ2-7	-	TGTGCCAGCAGTTTGGAGGGGAAGAAAGACGAGCAGTACTTC	CASSLEGKKDEQYF
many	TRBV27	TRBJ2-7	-	TGTGCCAGCAGTTCCTACGAGCAGTACTTC	CASSSYEQYF
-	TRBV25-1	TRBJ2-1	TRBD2	TGTGCCAGCAGTGGCCATAGCGGGAGATATGATGAGCAGTTCTTC	CASSGHSGRYDEQFF
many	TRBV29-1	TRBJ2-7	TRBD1	TGCAGCGTTGGACAGGGGGGCGAGCAGTACTTC	CSVGQGGEQYF